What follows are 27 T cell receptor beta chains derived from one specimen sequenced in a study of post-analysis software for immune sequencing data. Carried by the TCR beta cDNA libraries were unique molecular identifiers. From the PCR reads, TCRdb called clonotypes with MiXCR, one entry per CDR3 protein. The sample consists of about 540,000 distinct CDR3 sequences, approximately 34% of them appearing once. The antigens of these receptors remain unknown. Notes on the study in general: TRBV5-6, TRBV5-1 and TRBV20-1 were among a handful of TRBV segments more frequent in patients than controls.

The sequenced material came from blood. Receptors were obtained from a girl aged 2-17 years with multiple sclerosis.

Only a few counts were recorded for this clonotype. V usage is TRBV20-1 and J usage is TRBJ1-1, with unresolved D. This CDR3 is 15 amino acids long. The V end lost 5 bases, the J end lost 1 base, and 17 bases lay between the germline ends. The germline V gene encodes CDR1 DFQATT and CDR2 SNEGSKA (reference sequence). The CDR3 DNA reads TGCAGTGCTCTTAGAGAACGACCCCCGAACACTGAAGCTTTCTTT. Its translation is CSALRERPPNTEAFF.

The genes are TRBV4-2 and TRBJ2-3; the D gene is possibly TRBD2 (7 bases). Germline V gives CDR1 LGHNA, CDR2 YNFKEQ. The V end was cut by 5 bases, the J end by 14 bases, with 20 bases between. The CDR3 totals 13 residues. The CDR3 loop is CASSSAGAPLVYF. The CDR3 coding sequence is TGTGCCAGCAGCTCCGCGGGGGCCCCATTAGTGTATTTT.

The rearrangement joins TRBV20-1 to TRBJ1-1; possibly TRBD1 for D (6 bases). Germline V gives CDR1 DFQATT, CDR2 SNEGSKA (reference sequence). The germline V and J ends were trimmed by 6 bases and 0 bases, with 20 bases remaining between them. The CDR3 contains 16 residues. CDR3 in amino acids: CSANRGQGVMNTEAFF. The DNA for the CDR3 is TGCAGTGCCAACCGGGGGCAGGGCGTAATGAACACTGAAGCTTTCTTT.

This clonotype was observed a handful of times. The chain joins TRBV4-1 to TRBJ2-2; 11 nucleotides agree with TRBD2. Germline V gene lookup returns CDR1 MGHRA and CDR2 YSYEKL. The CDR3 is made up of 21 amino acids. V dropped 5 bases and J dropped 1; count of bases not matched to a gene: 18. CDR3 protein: CASSFGAVLTSGGLNTGELFF. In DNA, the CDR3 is TGCGCCAGCAGCTTCGGGGCTGTCCTAACTAGCGGGGGACTGAACACCGGGGAGCTGTTTTTT.

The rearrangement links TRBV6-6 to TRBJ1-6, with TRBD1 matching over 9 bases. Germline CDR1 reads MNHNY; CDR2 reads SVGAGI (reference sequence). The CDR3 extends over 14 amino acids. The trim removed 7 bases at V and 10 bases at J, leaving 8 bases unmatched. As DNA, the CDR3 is TGTGCCAGCACCTATAGACAGGGGGAATCACCCCTCCACTTT. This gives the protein CASTYRQGESPLHF.

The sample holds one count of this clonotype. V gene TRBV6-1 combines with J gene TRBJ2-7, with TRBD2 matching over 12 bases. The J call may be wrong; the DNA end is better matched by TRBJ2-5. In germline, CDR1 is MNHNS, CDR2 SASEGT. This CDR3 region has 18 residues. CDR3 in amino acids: CAAQTRGLAGPTGKTQYF. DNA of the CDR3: TGTGCCGCGCAAACTAGGGGACTAGCGGGCCCCACAGGGAAGACCCAGTACTTC.

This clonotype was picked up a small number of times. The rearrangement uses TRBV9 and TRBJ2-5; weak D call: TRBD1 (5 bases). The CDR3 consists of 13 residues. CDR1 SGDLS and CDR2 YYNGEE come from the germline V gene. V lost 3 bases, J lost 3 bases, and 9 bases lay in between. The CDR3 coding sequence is TGTGCCAGCAGCGCCCGCAGGGAAGAGACCCAGTACTTC. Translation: CASSARREETQYF.

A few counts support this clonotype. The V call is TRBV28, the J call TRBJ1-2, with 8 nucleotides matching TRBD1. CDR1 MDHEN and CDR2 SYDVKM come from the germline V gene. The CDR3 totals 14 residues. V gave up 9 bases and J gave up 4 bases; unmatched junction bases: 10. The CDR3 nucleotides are TGTGCCAGTCGCCTAAGTGGGACAGGCTATGGCTACACCTTC. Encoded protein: CASRLSGTGYGYTF.

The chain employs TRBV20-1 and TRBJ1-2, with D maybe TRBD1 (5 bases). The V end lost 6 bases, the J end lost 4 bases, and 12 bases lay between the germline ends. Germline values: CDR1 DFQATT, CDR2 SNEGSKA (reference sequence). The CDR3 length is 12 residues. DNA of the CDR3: TGCAGTGCCACAGACAGTGTCTATGGCTACACCTTC. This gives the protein CSATDSVYGYTF.

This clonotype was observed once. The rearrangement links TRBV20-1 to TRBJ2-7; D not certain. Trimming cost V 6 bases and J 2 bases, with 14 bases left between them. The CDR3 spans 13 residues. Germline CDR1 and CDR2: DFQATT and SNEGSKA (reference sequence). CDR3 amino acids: CSALNTVTYEQYF. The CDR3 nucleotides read TGCAGTGCCCTAAACACCGTAACCTACGAGCAGTACTTC.

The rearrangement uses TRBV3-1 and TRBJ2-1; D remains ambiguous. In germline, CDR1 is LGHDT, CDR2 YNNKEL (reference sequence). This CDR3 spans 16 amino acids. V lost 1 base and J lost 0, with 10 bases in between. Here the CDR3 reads CASSQGARSSYNEQFF. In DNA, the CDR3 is TGTGCCAGCAGCCAAGGAGCTAGGTCCTCCTACAATGAGCAGTTCTTC.

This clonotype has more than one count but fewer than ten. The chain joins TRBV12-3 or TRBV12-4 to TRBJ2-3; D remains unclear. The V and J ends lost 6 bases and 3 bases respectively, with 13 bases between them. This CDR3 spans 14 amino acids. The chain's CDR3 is CASSRVENTDTQYF. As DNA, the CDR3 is TGTGCCAGCAGCCGGGTTGAAAATACAGATACGCAGTATTTT.

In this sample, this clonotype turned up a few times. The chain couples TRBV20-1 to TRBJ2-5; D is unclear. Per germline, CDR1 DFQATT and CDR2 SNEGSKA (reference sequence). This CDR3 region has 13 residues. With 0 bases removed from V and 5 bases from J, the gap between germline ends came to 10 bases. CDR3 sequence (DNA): TGCAGTGCTAGAGACCCCGGGCCGGAGACCCAGTACTTC. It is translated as CSARDPGPETQYF.

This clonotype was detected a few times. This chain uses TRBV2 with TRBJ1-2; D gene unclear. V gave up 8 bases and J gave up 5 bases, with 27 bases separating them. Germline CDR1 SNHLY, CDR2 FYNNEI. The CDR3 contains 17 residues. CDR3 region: CASSEGVLDVTLYGYTF. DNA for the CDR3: TGTGCCAGCTCTGAGGGTGTATTGGACGTCACGTTGTATGGCTACACCTTC. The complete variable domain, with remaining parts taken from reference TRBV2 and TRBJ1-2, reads EPEVTQTPSHQVTQMGQEVILRCVPISNHLYFYWYRQILGQKVEFLVSFYNNEISEKSEIFDDQFSVERPDGSNFTLKIRSTKLEDSAMYFCASSEGVLDVTLYGYTFGSGTRLTVV.

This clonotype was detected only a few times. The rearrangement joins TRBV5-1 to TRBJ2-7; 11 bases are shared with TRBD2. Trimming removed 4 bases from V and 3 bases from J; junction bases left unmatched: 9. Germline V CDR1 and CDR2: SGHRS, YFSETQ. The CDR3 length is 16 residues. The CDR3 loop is CASSPFSLAGGYEQYF. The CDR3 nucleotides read TGCGCCAGCAGCCCCTTCTCCCTAGCGGGGGGCTACGAGCAGTACTTC. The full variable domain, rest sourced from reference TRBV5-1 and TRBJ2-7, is KAGVTQTPRYLIKTRGQQVTLSCSPISGHRSVSWYQQTPGQGLQFLFEYFSETQRNKGNFPGRFSGRQFSNSRSEMNVSTLELGDSALYLCASSPFSLAGGYEQYFGPGTRLTVT.

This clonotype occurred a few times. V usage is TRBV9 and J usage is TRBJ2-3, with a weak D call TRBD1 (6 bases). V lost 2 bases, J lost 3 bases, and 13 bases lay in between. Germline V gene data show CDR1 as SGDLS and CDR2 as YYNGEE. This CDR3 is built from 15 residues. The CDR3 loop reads CASSVSGARTDTQYF. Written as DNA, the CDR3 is TGTGCCAGCAGCGTGTCAGGGGCGCGGACAGATACGCAGTATTTT.

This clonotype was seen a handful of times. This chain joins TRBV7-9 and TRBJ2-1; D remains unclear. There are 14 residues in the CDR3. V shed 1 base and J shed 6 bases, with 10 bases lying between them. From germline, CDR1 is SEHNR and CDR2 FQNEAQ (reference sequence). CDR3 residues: CASSLGDILNEQFF. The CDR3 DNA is TGTGCCAGCAGCTTAGGTGACATCCTCAATGAGCAGTTCTTC.

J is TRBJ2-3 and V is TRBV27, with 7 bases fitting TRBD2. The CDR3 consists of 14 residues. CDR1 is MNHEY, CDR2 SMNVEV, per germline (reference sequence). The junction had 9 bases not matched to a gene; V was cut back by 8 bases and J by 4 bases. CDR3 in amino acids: CASHPGREADTQYF. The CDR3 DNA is TGTGCCAGCCACCCTGGGAGGGAAGCAGATACGCAGTATTTT.

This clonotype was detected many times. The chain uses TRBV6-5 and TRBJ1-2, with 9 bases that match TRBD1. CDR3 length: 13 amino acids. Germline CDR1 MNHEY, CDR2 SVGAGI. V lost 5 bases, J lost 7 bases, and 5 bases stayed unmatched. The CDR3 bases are TGTGCCAGCAGTCGGGGACAGGGATTTGGCTACACCTTC. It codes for CASSRGQGFGYTF.

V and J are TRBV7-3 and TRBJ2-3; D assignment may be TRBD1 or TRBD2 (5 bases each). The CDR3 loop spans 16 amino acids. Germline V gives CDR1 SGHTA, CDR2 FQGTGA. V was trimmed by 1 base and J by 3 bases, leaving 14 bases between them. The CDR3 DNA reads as TGTGCCAGCAGCTTAAGAGGTGGGGCGGGTACAGATACGCAGTATTTT. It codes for CASSLRGGAGTDTQYF.

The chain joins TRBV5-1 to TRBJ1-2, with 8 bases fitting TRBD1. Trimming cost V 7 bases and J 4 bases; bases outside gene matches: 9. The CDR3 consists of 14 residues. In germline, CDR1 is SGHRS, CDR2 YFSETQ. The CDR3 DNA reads TGCGCCAGCGGACCCGGGACAGGCGTCTATGGCTACACCTTC. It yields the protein CASGPGTGVYGYTF.

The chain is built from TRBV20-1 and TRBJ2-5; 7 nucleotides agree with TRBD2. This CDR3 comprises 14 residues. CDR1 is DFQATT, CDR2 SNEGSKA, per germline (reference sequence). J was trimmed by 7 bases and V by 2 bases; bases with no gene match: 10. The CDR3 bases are TGCAGTGCTAGATCCCCTGGAGCGGGGTTGACCCAGTACTTC. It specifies CSARSPGAGLTQYF.

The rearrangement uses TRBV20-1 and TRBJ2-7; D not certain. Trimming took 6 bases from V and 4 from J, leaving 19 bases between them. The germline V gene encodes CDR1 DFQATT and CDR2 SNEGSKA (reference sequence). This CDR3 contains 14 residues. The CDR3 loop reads CSAPLVPSGYEQYF. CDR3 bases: TGCAGTGCCCCCCTTGTGCCGAGTGGGTACGAGCAGTACTTC.

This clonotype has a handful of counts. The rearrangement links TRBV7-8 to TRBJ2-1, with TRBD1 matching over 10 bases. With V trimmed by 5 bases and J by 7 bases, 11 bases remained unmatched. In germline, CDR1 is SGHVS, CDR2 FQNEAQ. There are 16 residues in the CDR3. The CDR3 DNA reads TGTGCCAGCAGCCCAGCCGGAGACAGGGGGCAAAATGAGCAGTTCTTC. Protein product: CASSPAGDRGQNEQFF.

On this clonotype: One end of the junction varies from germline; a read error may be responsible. The CDR3 sequence is CAGSPLGVGETQYF. In nucleotides, the CDR3 is TGTGCCGGCAGCCCGCTGGGGGTAGGAGAGACCCAGTACTTC. The gene calls are TRBV9 and TRBJ2-5; D assignment may be TRBD1 or TRBD2 (5 bases each). The CDR3 loop spans 14 amino acids. The germline V gene encodes CDR1 SGDLS and CDR2 YYNGEE.

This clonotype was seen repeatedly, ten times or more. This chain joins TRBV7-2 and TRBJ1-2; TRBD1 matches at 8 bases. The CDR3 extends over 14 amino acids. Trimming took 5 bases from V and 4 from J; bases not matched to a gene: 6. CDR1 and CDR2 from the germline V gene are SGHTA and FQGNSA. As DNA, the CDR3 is TGTGCCAGCAGCGTCTCTACAGGGGGCTATGGCTACACCTTC. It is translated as CASSVSTGGYGYTF.

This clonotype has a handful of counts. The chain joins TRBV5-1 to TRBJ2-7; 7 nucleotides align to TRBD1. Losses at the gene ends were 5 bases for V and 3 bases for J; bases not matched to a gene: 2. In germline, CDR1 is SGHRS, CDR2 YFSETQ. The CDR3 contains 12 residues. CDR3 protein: CASRQGIYEQYF. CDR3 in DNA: TGCGCCAGCAGACAGGGGATCTACGAGCAGTACTTC.